The entry below gives a single T cell receptor (beta chain) sequence along with its context. The data are from a study of T cells in Graves' hyperthyroidism and ophthalmopathy. The CDR3 consists of 12 residues. CDR1 is SGDLS and CDR2 is YYNGEE in the germline V gene. V lost 7 bases to trimming and J lost 5 bases, with 11 bases between them. TCR beta CDR3 regions were amplified from RNA. The HTBI primer set drove a first-round RT-PCR of the TCR CDR3. TCRdb itself ran the multiplex PCR reads through MiXCR, one entry per CDR3 protein. This sample has approximately 640,000 distinct CDR3 sequences, with about 16% found just once.

This rearrangement joins TRBV9 to TRBJ2-3; TRBD2 might be the D (6 bases). The TCR comes from a woman aged 25 to 39 with Graves' hyperthyroidism. Sequenced input: blood. CDR3 in amino acids: CASSRGVDTQYF. The CDR3, as DNA: TGTGCCAGCTCGCGGGGCGTAGATACGCAGTATTTT.